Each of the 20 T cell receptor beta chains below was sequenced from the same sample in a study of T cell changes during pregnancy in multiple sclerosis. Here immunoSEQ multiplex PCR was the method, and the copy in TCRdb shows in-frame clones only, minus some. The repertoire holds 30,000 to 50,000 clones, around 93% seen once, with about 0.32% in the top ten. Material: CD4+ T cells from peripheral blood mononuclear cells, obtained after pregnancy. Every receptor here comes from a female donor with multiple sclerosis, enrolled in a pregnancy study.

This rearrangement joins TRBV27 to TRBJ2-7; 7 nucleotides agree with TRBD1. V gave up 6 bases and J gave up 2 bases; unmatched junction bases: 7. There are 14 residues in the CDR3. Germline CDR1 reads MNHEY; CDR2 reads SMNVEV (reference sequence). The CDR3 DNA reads TGTGCCAGCAGCCAAGGGACAGAACCCTACGAGCAGTACTTC. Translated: CASSQGTEPYEQYF.

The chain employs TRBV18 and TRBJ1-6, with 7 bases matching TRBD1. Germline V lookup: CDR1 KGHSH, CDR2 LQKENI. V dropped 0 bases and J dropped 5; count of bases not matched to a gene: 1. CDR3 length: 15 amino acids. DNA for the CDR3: TGTGCCAGCTCACCACCGGGACAGCATAATTCACCCCTCCACTTT. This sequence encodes CASSPPGQHNSPLHF. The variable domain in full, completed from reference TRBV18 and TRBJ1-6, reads NAGVMQNPRHLVRRRGQEARLRCSPMKGHSHVYWYRQLPEEGLKFMVYLQKENIIDESGMPKERFSAEFPKEGPSILRIQQVVRGDSAAYFCASSPPGQHNSPLHFGNGTRLTVT.

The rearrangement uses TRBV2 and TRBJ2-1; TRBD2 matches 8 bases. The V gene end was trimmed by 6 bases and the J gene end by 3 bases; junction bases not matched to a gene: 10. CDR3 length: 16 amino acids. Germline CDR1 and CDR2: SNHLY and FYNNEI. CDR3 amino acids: CASRKEGLAGYNEQFF. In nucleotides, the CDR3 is TGTGCCAGCAGAAAAGAAGGACTAGCAGGCTACAATGAGCAGTTCTTC.

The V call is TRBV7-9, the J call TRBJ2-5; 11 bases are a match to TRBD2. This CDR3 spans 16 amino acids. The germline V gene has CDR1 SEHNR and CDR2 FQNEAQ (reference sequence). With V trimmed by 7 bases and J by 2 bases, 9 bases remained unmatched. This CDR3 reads CASTKLLAGAQETQYF. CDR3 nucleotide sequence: TGTGCCAGCACCAAACTACTAGCGGGGGCACAAGAGACCCAGTACTTC.

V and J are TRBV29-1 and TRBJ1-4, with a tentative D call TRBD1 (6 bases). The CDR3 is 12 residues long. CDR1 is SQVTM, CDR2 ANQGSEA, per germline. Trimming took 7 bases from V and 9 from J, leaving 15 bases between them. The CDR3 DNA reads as TGCAGCGCTACCTGGACAGCCCAAAAACTGTTTTTT. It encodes CSATWTAQKLFF.

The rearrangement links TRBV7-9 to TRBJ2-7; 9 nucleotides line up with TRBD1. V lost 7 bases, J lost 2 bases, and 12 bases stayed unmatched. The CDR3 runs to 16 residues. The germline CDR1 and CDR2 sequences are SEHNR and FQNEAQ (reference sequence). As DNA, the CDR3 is TGTGCCAGCACCCTGGGACAGGGCGATGGGGCCTACGAGCAGTACTTC. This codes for CASTLGQGDGAYEQYF.

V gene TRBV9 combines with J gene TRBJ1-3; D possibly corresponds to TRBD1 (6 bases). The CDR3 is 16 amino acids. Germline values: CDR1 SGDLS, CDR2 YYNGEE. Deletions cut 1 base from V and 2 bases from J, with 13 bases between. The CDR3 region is CASSVTRQVTGNTIYF. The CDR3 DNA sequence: TGTGCCAGCAGCGTAACAAGACAGGTCACTGGAAACACCATATATTTT.

CDR3 in amino acids: CASSREGGETQYF. CDR3 nucleotides: TGTGCCAGCTCCCGGGAGGGTGGAGAGACCCAGTACTTC. The chain has TRBV5-4 and TRBJ2-5; 8 nucleotides line up with TRBD2. Germline V CDR1 and CDR2: SGHNT, YYREEE (reference sequence). The CDR3 runs to 13 residues. The ends lost 7 bases at V and 4 bases at J; junction bases unmatched: 6.

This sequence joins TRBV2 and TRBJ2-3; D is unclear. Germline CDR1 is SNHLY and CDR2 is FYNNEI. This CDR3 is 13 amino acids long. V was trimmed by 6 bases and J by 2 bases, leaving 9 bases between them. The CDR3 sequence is CASRLDYTDTQYF. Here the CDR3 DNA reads TGTGCCAGCAGACTCGATTACACAGATACGCAGTATTTT.

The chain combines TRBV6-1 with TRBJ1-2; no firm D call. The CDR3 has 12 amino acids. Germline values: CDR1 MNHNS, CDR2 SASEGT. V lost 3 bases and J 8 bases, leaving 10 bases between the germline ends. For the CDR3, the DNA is TGTGCCAGCAGTGATTTAATGCGGGGCTACACCTTC. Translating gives CASSDLMRGYTF.

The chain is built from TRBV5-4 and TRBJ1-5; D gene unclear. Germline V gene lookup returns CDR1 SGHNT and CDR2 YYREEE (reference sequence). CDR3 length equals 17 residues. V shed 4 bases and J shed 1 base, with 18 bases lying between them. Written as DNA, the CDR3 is TGTGCCAGCAGCCCGTCCGCGAGGGAGCTAAGCAATCAGCCCCAGCATTTT. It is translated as CASSPSARELSNQPQHF.

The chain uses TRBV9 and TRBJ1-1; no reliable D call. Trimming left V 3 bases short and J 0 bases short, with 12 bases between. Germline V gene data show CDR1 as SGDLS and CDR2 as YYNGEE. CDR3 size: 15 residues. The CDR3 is CASSAGNPMNTEAFF. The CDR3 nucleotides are TGTGCCAGCAGCGCAGGAAACCCCATGAACACTGAAGCTTTCTTT. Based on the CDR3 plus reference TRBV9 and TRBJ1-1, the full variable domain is DSGVTQTPKHLITATGQRVTLRCSPRSGDLSVYWYQQSLDQGLQFLIQYYNGEERAKGNILERFSAQQFPDLHSELNLSSLELGDSALYFCASSAGNPMNTEAFFGQGTRLTVV.

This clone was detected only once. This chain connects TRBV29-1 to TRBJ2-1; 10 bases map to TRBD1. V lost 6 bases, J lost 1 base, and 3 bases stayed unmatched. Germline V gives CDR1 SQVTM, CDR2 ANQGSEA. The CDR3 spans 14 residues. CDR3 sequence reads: CSVLGQGSYNEQFF. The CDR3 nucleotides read TGCAGCGTGCTGGGACAGGGGTCCTACAATGAGCAGTTCTTC.

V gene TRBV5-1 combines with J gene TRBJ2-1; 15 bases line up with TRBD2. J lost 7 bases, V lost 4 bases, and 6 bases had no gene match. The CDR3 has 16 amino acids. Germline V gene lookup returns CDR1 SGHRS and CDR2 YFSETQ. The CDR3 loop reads CASSGWTSGGANEQFF. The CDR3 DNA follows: TGCGCCAGCAGCGGATGGACTAGCGGGGGGGCAAATGAGCAGTTCTTC.

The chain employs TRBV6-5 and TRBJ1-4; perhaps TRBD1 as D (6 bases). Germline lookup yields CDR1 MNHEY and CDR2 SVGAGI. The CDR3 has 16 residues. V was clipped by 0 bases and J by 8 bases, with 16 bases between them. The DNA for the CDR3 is TGTGCCAGCAGTTACTCGACGCCAGGGGTTGGGGAAAAACTGTTTTTT. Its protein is CASSYSTPGVGEKLFF.

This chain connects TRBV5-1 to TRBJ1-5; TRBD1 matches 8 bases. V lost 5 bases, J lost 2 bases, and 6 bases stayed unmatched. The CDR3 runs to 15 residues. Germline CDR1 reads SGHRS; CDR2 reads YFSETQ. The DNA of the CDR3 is TGCGCCAGCAGGAAGTCGACAGGGGGCAATCAGCCCCAGCATTTT. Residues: CASRKSTGGNQPQHF.

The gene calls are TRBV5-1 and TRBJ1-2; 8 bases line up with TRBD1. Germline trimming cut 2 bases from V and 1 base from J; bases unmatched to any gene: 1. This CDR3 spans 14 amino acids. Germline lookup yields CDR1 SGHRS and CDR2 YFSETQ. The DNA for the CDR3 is TGCGCCAGCAGCTTTGACAGGGGTAACTATGGCTACACCTTC. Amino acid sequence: CASSFDRGNYGYTF.

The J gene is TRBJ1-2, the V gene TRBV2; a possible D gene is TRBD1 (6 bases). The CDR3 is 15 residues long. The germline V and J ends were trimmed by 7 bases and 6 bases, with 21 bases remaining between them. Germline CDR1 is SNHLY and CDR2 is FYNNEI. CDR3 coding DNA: TGTGCCAGCAACCTAAATCTCGGGGAGGGGGATGGCTACACCTTC. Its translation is CASNLNLGEGDGYTF.

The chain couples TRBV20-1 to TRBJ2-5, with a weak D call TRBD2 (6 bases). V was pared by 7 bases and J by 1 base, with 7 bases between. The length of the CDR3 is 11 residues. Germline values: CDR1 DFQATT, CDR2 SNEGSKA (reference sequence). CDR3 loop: CSGLVQETQYF. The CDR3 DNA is TGCAGTGGACTAGTCCAAGAGACCCAGTACTTC.

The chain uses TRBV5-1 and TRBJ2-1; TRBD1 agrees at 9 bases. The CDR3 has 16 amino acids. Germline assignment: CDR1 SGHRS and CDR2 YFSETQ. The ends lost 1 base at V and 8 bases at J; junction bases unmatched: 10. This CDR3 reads CASSLLGGTGIDEQFF. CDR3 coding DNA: TGCGCCAGCAGCTTGTTGGGGGGGACAGGGATCGATGAGCAGTTCTTC.